The 20 T cell receptor beta chains below were found in one sample sequenced in a study of cytomegalovirus exposure and HLA in healthy donors. The PCR ran on 60 Vbeta and 13 Jbeta primers. Produced via immunoSEQ multiplex PCR; TCRdb's table is partial and in-frame only. The sample data list more than 200,000 clones. What was sequenced was PBMCs. These receptors were taken from a woman aged 25-40 years in good health and CMV-seropositive.

The rearrangement uses TRBV11-2 and TRBJ1-3; a possible D gene is TRBD1 (6 bases). This CDR3 contains 15 residues. Trimming cost V 5 bases and J 0 bases, with 11 bases left between them. CDR1 SGHAT and CDR2 FQNNGV come from the germline V gene. For the CDR3, the DNA is TGTGCCAGCAGCGCGGACAGACTCTCTGGAAACACCATATATTTT. Its protein is CASSADRLSGNTIYF.

The rearrangement links TRBV7-2 to TRBJ2-7, with 10 bases identical to TRBD2. CDR1 is SGHTA and CDR2 is FQGNSA in the germline V gene. Germline trimming cut 1 base from V and 4 bases from J; bases unmatched to any gene: 13. The CDR3 spans 18 residues. CDR3 region: CASSLGVWSSGSGYEQYF. DNA of the CDR3: TGTGCCAGCAGCTTAGGTGTTTGGTCTAGCGGGAGTGGGTACGAGCAGTACTTC.

The gene calls are TRBV7-9 and TRBJ1-4; a possible D gene is TRBD1 (5 bases). The germline V gene encodes CDR1 SEHNR and CDR2 FQNEAQ (reference sequence). V was pared by 6 bases and J by 8 bases, with 19 bases between. CDR3 length: 15 amino acids. The CDR3 sequence: CASRLGGSDREKLFF. Written as DNA, the CDR3 is TGTGCCAGCAGACTCGGGGGGTCGGATCGGGAAAAACTGTTTTTT. Based on the CDR3 plus reference TRBV7-9 and TRBJ1-4, the full variable domain is DTGVSQNPRHKITKRGQNVTFRCDPISEHNRLYWYRQTLGQGPEFLTYFQNEAQLEKSRLLSDRFSAERPKGSFSTLEIQRTEQGDSAMYLCASRLGGSDREKLFFGSGTQLSVL.

This chain connects TRBV2 to TRBJ2-7, with D hard to call. Germline V gene lookup returns CDR1 SNHLY and CDR2 FYNNEI. The CDR3 spans 12 residues. The ends were cut back, 4 bases at V and 0 bases at J, with 4 bases in the middle. The CDR3 region is CASSGSSYEQYF. CDR3 DNA sequence: TGTGCCAGCAGTGGTAGCTCCTACGAGCAGTACTTC.

The CDR3 DNA follows: TGCAGCGTTGAAGCCCGCGGGCAGGGAGGATACAATGAGCAGTTCTTC. Protein: CSVEARGQGGYNEQFF. The chain has TRBV29-1 and TRBJ2-1; D possibly corresponds to TRBD2 (6 bases). Per germline, CDR1 SQVTM and CDR2 ANQGSEA. The CDR3 contains 16 residues. Trimming removed 1 base at V and 4 bases at J, with 17 bases between.

The CDR3 coding sequence is TGTGCCATCAGGGGGACACCGAACACTGAAGCTTTCTTT. Its protein product is CAIRGTPNTEAFF. The rearrangement joins TRBV10-3 to TRBJ1-1, with D perhaps matching TRBD1 (6 bases). Looked up from germline, CDR1 is ENHRY and CDR2 is SYGVKD. The V and J ends lost 6 bases and 1 base respectively, with 9 bases between them. CDR3 length: 13 residues.

The chain has TRBV5-1 and TRBJ1-1; no reliable D call. Trimming stripped 0 bases from V and 4 bases from J, with 22 bases between. Per germline, CDR1 SGHRS and CDR2 YFSETQ. The CDR3 extends over 18 amino acids. The CDR3, as DNA: TGCGCCAGCAGCTTGGCCCATGGAGGTCTCCCGGTGGTCACTGAAGCTTTCTTT. Translation: CASSLAHGGLPVVTEAFF.

The CDR3 sequence: CASSARLAGGPYEQYF. The DNA for the CDR3 is TGTGCCAGCAGTGCCCGACTAGCGGGAGGGCCCTACGAGCAGTACTTC. This sequence joins TRBV28 and TRBJ2-7; 14 nucleotides line up with TRBD2. Trimming took 5 bases from V and 2 from J; bases not matched to a gene: 5. Germline loops: CDR1 MDHEN, CDR2 SYDVKM. This CDR3 has 16 amino acids.

The CDR3 loop reads CASSFWANTEAFF. In DNA form, the CDR3 reads TGTGCCAGCAGTTTTTGGGCTAACACTGAAGCTTTCTTT. This sequence joins TRBV6-4 and TRBJ1-1; D remains ambiguous. The CDR3 spans 13 residues. Germline CDR1 reads MRHNA; CDR2 reads SNTAGT. V dropped 5 bases and J dropped 2 bases, with 9 bases sitting between them.

The rearrangement uses TRBV12-5 and TRBJ2-3; D remains unclear. The CDR3 is made up of 14 amino acids. Germline V CDR1 and CDR2: LGHNT, FRNRAP. V lost 1 base, J lost 1 base, and 6 bases lay in between. The DNA for the CDR3 is TGTGCTAGTGGTTTGGGGTCAGGCACAGATACGCAGTATTTT. Translation gives CASGLGSGTDTQYF.

This chain joins TRBV28 and TRBJ2-7; D is uncertain. The CDR3 has 13 residues. Between the trimmed V and J ends, which lost 6 bases and 4 bases, there was a span of 13 bases. CDR1 and CDR2 (germline): MDHEN, SYDVKM. In DNA, the CDR3 is TGTGCCAGCAGAACCCTACAGAAGTACGAGCAGTACTTC. Translation gives CASRTLQKYEQYF.

The gene calls are TRBV5-1 and TRBJ2-1; TRBD2 might be the D (6 bases). This CDR3 contains 14 residues. Germline V gives CDR1 SGHRS, CDR2 YFSETQ. Trimming removed 4 bases at V and 5 bases at J, with 13 bases between. The DNA of the CDR3 is TGCGCCAGCAGCGAGAGCGGGCAGAACAATGAGCAGTTCTTC. Encoded protein: CASSESGQNNEQFF.

The chain is built from TRBV6-1 and TRBJ2-3; TRBD2 agrees at 9 bases. CDR1 and CDR2 (germline): MNHNS, SASEGT. The CDR3 is made up of 15 amino acids. The ends lost 8 bases at V and 2 bases at J; junction bases unmatched: 8. DNA for the CDR3: TGTGCCAGCCAGGAACTAGCGGGTATCACAGATACGCAGTATTTT. It yields the protein CASQELAGITDTQYF.

The V gene is TRBV7-9, the J gene TRBJ1-4; D is unresolved. The germline gives CDR1 SEHNR, CDR2 FQNEAQ (reference sequence). This CDR3 spans 13 amino acids. V lost 3 bases to trimming and J lost 8 bases, with 10 bases between them. CDR3 coding DNA: TGTGCCAGCAGCTTTGTATCGGGGGAAAAACTGTTTTTT. It is translated as CASSFVSGEKLFF.

The rearrangement joins TRBV7-9 to TRBJ2-1; D possibly corresponds to TRBD2 (5 bases). The V end lost 5 bases, the J end lost 4 bases, and 12 bases lay between the germline ends. The CDR3 loop spans 14 amino acids. The V gene's germline CDR1 is SEHNR and CDR2 FQNEAQ (reference sequence). The CDR3 bases are TGTGCCAGCAGCCCCAGACGCGGGTACAATGAGCAGTTCTTC. This translates into CASSPRRGYNEQFF.

The chain uses TRBV7-2 and TRBJ1-1; a possible D gene is TRBD1 (5 bases). The germline CDR1 and CDR2 sequences are SGHTA and FQGNSA. With 3 bases removed from V and 0 bases from J, the gap between germline ends came to 14 bases. The CDR3 has 16 residues. CDR3 bases: TGTGCCAGCAGCTTTAACTCAGGGCGACTGAACACTGAAGCTTTCTTT. Protein product: CASSFNSGRLNTEAFF.

The chain is built from TRBV29-1 and TRBJ2-1; 9 positions agree with TRBD1. Losses at the gene ends were 6 bases for V and 5 bases for J; bases not matched to a gene: 8. CDR1 and CDR2 from the germline V gene are SQVTM and ANQGSEA. The CDR3 is 14 amino acids. CDR3 nucleotide sequence: TGCAGCGTCCCGCGACAGGGGGAAAACAATGAGCAGTTCTTC. It translates to CSVPRQGENNEQFF.

The chain's CDR3 is CASAPERQEHLLTGELFF. Here the CDR3 DNA reads TGTGCTAGTGCTCCTGAACGACAGGAACACCTTTTAACCGGGGAGCTGTTTTTT. The chain has TRBV12-5 and TRBJ2-2, with D tentatively TRBD1 (6 bases). The ends were cut back, 7 bases at V and 5 bases at J, with 26 bases in the middle. From germline, CDR1 is LGHNT and CDR2 FRNRAP. The CDR3 runs to 18 residues.

The rearrangement joins TRBV6-5 to TRBJ1-2, with TRBD1 as a possible D gene (6 bases). The CDR3 contains 15 residues. Per germline, CDR1 MNHEY and CDR2 SVGAGI. V lost 5 bases and J lost 4, with 17 bases in between. The CDR3 nucleotides read TGTGCCAGCAGTCCCACTGGGGGGGCGGGCTATGGCTACACCTTC. This translates into CASSPTGGAGYGYTF.

V and J are TRBV5-1 and TRBJ2-3; D is perhaps TRBD2 (5 bases). This CDR3 is 13 amino acids long. Germline loops: CDR1 SGHRS, CDR2 YFSETQ. V lost 1 base to trimming and J lost 4 bases, with 7 bases between them. The CDR3 region is CASSLPGADTQYF. The CDR3 coding sequence is TGCGCCAGCAGCTTGCCCGGGGCAGATACGCAGTATTTT.